This entry is about one T cell receptor beta chain. This clonotype was seen a few times. Its antigen has not been determined. Qualities for individual bases were not recorded, and no much larger clone is one base off. This sample is part of a study of blood T cells in healthy people across ages (dated by TCRdb to between 2014 and 2017). About the investigation overall: In model experiments, roughly one uniquely barcoded TCR beta cDNA molecule per two T cells was captured by template switching. Age-related changes in TCR beta repertoire diversity were measured in the study by deep sequencing normalized with unique cDNA molecular identifiers. The donors were split into four age groups: young (average around 15 years), middle-aged (roughly 39), aged (more than 60) and long-lived (roughly 80). Two additional independent replicas of 1 million unique cDNA reads from the same blood draw were analyzed for two donors (one aged 18 to 30 and one aged 80 or older).

Receptor libraries were prepared by 5' RACE. Sequencing relied on an Illumina HiSeq 2500. A second PCR of roughly 7 to 11 cycles was performed with a sample-barcoded 5' primer and a J-beta primer mix. A unique molecular identifier was introduced onto each TCR beta cDNA molecule by a template-switch 5' adaptor carrying 12 random nucleotides. At least 2.5 million CDR3-containing paired-end reads were obtained from each sample. All of the RNA was converted into first-strand cDNA using the Mint cDNA synthesis kit, with a TRBC-specific oligonucleotide serving as the primer. Following uracil-DNA glycosylase treatment, a first 18-cycle PCR with universal primers M1SS and BC2_uni_R was performed on all cDNA. The authors' pipeline ran thus. Each sample was normalized by randomly selecting 1 million high-quality reads, each carrying a distinct molecular identifier. Instead of being binned into consensus sequences, reads that shared molecular identifiers were thrown out. MiTCR, run with a Q25 quality threshold and the strictest error-elimination algorithm, handled CDR3 identification, clonotype clustering and error correction. Lower-bound total TCR beta diversity was estimated with a nonparametric unseen species model using Euler transformation. TCRdb reprocessed the public reads (quality trimming at Q25 with fastp, clone calling with MiXCR) and kept in-frame beta chains. Rows with a matching CDR3 protein are joined into one entry that keeps the most common DNA and genes. TCRdb's processing, not the authors' own work, is the source of the V and J calls. The sample table records 550,000 to 650,000 distinct CDR3 sequences; about 27% of these occur just once. 3% to 4.5% of the sample comes from the top ten.

The paper as a whole reports these results and caveats: Observed TCR beta diversity per million T cells fell roughly linearly with age, and a significant reduction was already apparent by age around 44. A strong correlation was found between observed TCR beta diversity and the percentage of naive T cells measured by flow cytometry. Because donor CMV infection status was unknown, age-related changes in expanded clonotypes were potentially confounded. Compared with the aged group, the long-lived group had more naive CD4+ T cells, fewer expanded clones and increased TCR diversity, suggesting age selection. Estimates of total diversity from one million sequenced T cells were regarded as lower bounds and underestimates. Bulk unsorted PBMC profiling prevented conclusive comparison of naive and antigen-experienced compartments.

Donors were a few dozen systemically healthy Caucasian individuals from Russia aged about 6 to 100 years. Each donor gave 8 to 10 milliliters of peripheral blood, drawn into EDTA-treated Vacutainer tubes. Ficoll-Paque density-gradient centrifugation was used to isolate PBMCs, with at least 6.5 million per sample. Total RNA, at least 6 micrograms per sample, was extracted from PBMCs with Trizol reagent. Naive CD45RAhigh/CD27high T cell percentages were measured by flow cytometry on a PBMC aliquot from every donor. From its cysteine to its phenylalanine, the CDR3 spans 17 amino acids. Only the CDR3 portion is preserved as DNA: 51 bases, with reading frame beginning at the first base. Based on the germline V gene (reference sequence), the CDR1 and CDR2 sequences are DFQATT and SNEGSKA. The sample also formed part of further work on T cells of mothers and their children. The second study also describes: The donors were nine systemically healthy Caucasian individuals, made up of three mothers and their six children. cDNA synthesis used all of the extracted RNA, with roughly 1.5 ug of RNA in each 15 ul reaction. In the second PCR, the M1S primer introduced both the sample barcodes and 2-4 random nucleotides. Over 8.5 million TCR beta CDR3 reads were obtained for each mother, and 2.5 million to 3 million reads were obtained for each child. TCR recombination output is similarly shaped by thymic selection in related and unrelated pairs, with a minor effect exerted by inherited differences. Normalized repertoire overlap in related mother-child pairs was always slightly higher than in unrelated mother-child pairs, but the difference was never significant. No persistent microchimeric T cell clones were found, with a detection sensitivity of approximately 100 clones per million clonotypes. In the study, deep NGS was used to compare the TCR beta repertoires of mothers and children, and features distinguishing related mother-child pairs from unrelated individuals were sought. The mean age was about 40 +/- 4 years for the mothers and around 11 +/- 4 years for the children. Libraries were sequenced on Illumina HiSeq 2000 with 100+100 nt paired-end reads after adapter ligation with NEBNext reagents. To prevent cross-contamination, the mother and child libraries were prepared one month apart and sequenced in separate runs. For each donor, between about 500,000 and 2,000,000 distinct TCR beta clonotypes were identified. Naive TCR beta clonotypes were estimated from low-frequency clonotypes matched to each donor's FACS-determined naive share, without sorting.

This receptor was obtained from a boy younger than 10 in good health. The V gene is TRBV20-1 and the J gene is TRBJ2-5; 9 middle bases align to TRBD2. The DNA end lines up better with TRBJ2-7; the J call may be wrong. Sequenced material: blood. The CDR3 corresponds to CSARAATSGTLGYEQYF. The bases read TGCAGTGCTCGGGCAGCGACTAGCGGAACGTTAGGCTACGAGCAGTACTTC.